These T cell receptor beta chains were read from a single sample in a study of human T cells and chemical hapten exposure. MiXCR, applied by TCRdb to the RACE reads, yields one record per CDR3 protein. The data contain about 400,000 distinct CDR3 sequences, just under 6.5% of them seen just once; the ten biggest clones take up about 6%. Material: whole blood, obtained in connection with sensitization to the hapten diphenylcyclopropenone (DPC). These receptors were obtained from a young woman with alopecia areata. Some clones in this sample may be carry-over from other donors' samples. CDR3s include the opening cysteine and the closing phenylalanine or tryptophan. The D gene is left open where the match is weak. Where a row states a size, it is once, few, many or the class of an expanded clone; other rows omit it.

TRBJ1-2 TRBV20-1 many TRBD1 TGCAGTGCAGACGACAGGGGCGATGGCTACACCTTC CSADDRGDGYTF
TRBJ1-5 TRBV5-5 many NA TGTGCCAGCAGCTCGACCCCCAATCAGCCCCAGCATTTT CASSSTPNQPQHF
TRBJ2-3 TRBV12-3/TRBV12-4 NA NA TGTGCCAGCGGGATGGATACGCAGTATTTT CASGMDTQYF
TRBJ1-4 TRBV20-1 many NA TGCAGTGCTAGAGGGACCGTTGAAAAACTGTTTTTT CSARGTVEKLFF
TRBJ2-3 TRBV4-3 NA TRBD2 TGCGCCAGCGGCCAAGGCCGCGGGGGACCCACAGATACGCAGTATTTT CASGQGRGGPTDTQYF
TRBJ1-2 TRBV29-1 NA NA TGCAGCGTGAGGGGAGGACAGCCCTATGGCTACACCTTC CSVRGGQPYGYTF
TRBJ2-3 TRBV3-1 few NA TGTGCCAGCAGTCCGGGCCTCCAAAGGAGCACAGATACGCAGTATTTT CASSPGLQRSTDTQYF
TRBJ1-2 TRBV28 many NA TGTGCCAGCAGTTTCCAGGACACCTATGGCTACACCTTC CASSFQDTYGYTF
TRBJ2-3 TRBV20-1 few TRBD2 TGCAGTGCTAGGGGCCCTGGGACTAGCGCCACAGATACGCAGTATTTT CSARGPGTSATDTQYF
TRBJ2-1 TRBV6-2/TRBV6-3 many TRBD1 TGTGCCAGCAGTTACCACCCGGGACAGGGGGGGAATTTACGGCAGTTCTTC CASSYHPGQGGNLRQFF
TRBJ1-4 TRBV12-3/TRBV12-4 NA NA TGTGCCAGCAGTTTGGGCCAACAGGGAGGAAAACTGTTTTTT CASSLGQQGGKLFF
TRBJ1-5 TRBV3-1 many NA TGTGCCAGCAGCCCTAGGGAGGGGCTGGATCAGCCCCAGCATTTT CASSPREGLDQPQHF
TRBJ2-4 TRBV12-3/TRBV12-4 many TRBD1 TGTGCCAGCACCGAGACGACAGGGGTGGCCAAAAACATTCAGTACTTC CASTETTGVAKNIQYF
TRBJ1-5 TRBV20-1 many NA TGCAGTGCTATTCGGGAACCTCTTTCCCAATTACAGCCCCAGCATTTT CSAIREPLSQLQPQHF
TRBJ2-1 TRBV12-3/TRBV12-4 few NA TGTGCCAGCAGTTTAAGGTTGCGGGGGCCTTACAATGAGCAGTTCTTC CASSLRLRGPYNEQFF
TRBJ2-4 TRBV29-1 many NA TGCAGCGTTGAATGGGTAAACATTCAGTACTTC CSVEWVNIQYF
TRBJ1-1 TRBV12-3/TRBV12-4 NA NA TGTGCCAGCAGTTTTTTTGGCCTGAACACTGAAGCTTTCTTT CASSFFGLNTEAFF
TRBJ2-7 TRBV6-5 few NA TGTGCCAGCAGTTACAGGGAGTACGCGGACGAGCAGTACTTC CASSYREYADEQYF
TRBJ2-5 TRBV11-2 many NA TGTGCCAGCAGCTTTGTCGGGCCCCAGTACTTC CASSFVGPQYF
TRBJ2-3 TRBV25-1 NA NA TGTGCCAGCAGTGAGTTACGGGAACCTGGGGGCACAGATACGCAGTATTTT CASSELREPGGTDTQYF
TRBJ1-1 TRBV13 few NA TGTGCCAGCAGCTTAGGCCGGACGGCACGGTATAGGGGCGCCAGGGACACTGAAGCTTTCTTT CASSLGRTARYRGARDTEAFF
TRBJ1-5 TRBV6-5 few TRBD1 TGTGCCAGCAGTTCCATAATTACAGGGGGCGGCAATCAGCCCCAGCATTTT CASSSIITGGGNQPQHF
TRBJ1-6 TRBV9 few TRBD1 TGTGCCAGCAGCGTAGATGGGAGCAGGGGGGCATCCTATAATTCACCCCTCCACTTT CASSVDGSRGASYNSPLHF
TRBJ1-4 TRBV28 many NA TGTGCCAGCAGTTTAGCGGCTAATGAAAAACTGTTTTTT CASSLAANEKLFF